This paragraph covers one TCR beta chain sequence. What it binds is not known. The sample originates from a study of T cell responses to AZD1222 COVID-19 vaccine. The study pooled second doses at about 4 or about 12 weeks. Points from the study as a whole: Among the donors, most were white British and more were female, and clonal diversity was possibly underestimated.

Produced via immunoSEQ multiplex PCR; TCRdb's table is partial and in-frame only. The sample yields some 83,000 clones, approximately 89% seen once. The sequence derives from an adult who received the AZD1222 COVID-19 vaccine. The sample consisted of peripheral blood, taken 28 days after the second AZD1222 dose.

Here the CDR3 DNA reads TGTGCCAGCAGCTTCACGGGGGGGTCGGGCGAGCAGTACTTC. Translation gives CASSFTGGSGEQYF. The chain is built from TRBV7-2 and TRBJ2-7; 8 nucleotides match TRBD2. V was clipped by 3 bases and J by 6 bases; unmatched bases: 7. The CDR3 loop spans 14 amino acids. Per germline, CDR1 SGHTA and CDR2 FQGNSA. The whole variable domain, remainder taken from reference TRBV7-2 and TRBJ2-7, is GAGVSQSPSNKVTEKGKDVELRCDPISGHTALYWYRQSLGQGLEFLIYFQGNSAPDKSGLPSDRFSAERTGGSVSTLTIQRTQQEDSAVYLCASSFTGGSGEQYFGPGTRLTVT.